A selection of T cell receptor beta chains follows, all from one sample in a study of OX40 agonist ivuxolimab in advanced cancers. Here immunoSEQ multiplex PCR was the method, and the copy in TCRdb shows in-frame clones only, minus some. The table records some 45,000 clones, around 87% of them present only once. The specimen was CD4+ or CD8+ T cells sorted from blood, collected in a trial of the OX40 agonist ivuxolimab. These receptors all stem from an adult with an advanced solid tumor such as melanoma, head and neck, liver or kidney cancer. Each CDR3 is given with its conserved first and last residue.

j_call v_call cdr3_aa
TRBJ2-7 TRBV5-1 CASSPQGTEQYF
TRBJ2-7 TRBV28 CASSTGTGTEQYF
TRBJ2-2 TRBV9 CASSGTSGRVGELFF
TRBJ1-1 TRBV11-2 CASSLTGAVPGEAFF
TRBJ2-5 TRBV6-1 CASIARAGRQETQYF
TRBJ2-3 TRBV29-1 CSVENGGDTQYF
TRBJ2-7 TRBV4-1 CASSHPPYEQYF
TRBJ1-3 TRBV9 CASSDGTPGNTIYF
TRBJ1-5 TRBV6-5 CASRVRTRSNQPQHF
TRBJ1-2 TRBV6-1 CASVGVWPEGYTF
TRBJ1-1 TRBV5-1 CASSPRASNTEAFF
TRBJ1-6 TRBV2 CASSPVGDSPLHF
TRBJ2-2 TRBV5-1 CASSLALAGPGELFF
TRBJ2-2 TRBV9 CASSVGQGTWGELFF
TRBJ1-2 TRBV6-1 CAISESNSRQLYYGYTF
TRBJ1-5 TRBV7-2 CASSLGGGQPQHF
TRBJ2-7 TRBV11-2 CASSPNGGANYEQYF
TRBJ2-7 TRBV19 CASNGGTYEQYF
TRBJ1-5 TRBV28 CASSFGRSQPQHF
TRBJ2-1 TRBV6-6 CASSLWGSGSDEQFF
TRBJ1-4 TRBV7-9 CASSFGDRGTNEKLFF
TRBJ1-5 TRBV2 CASSEGQVVQPQHF
TRBJ1-6 TRBV4-1 CASSHDRSPLHF
TRBJ2-3 TRBV4-1 CASSQQGVSGRPTDTQYF
TRBJ2-5 TRBV2 CASGAVQETQYF